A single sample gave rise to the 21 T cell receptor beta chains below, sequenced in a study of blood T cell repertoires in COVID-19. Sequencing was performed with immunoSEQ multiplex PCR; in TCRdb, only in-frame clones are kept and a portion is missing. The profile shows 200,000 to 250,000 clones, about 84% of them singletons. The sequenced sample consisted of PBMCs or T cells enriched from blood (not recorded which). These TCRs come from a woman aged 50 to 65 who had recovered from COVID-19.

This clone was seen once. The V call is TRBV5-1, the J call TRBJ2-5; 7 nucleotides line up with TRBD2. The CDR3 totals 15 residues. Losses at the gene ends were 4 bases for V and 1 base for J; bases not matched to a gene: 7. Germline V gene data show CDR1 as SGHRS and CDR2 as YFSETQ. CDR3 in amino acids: CASSKAREFQETQYF. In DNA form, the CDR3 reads TGCGCCAGCAGCAAAGCGCGGGAGTTCCAAGAGACCCAGTACTTC. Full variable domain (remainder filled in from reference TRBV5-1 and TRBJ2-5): KAGVTQTPRYLIKTRGQQVTLSCSPISGHRSVSWYQQTPGQGLQFLFEYFSETQRNKGNFPGRFSGRQFSNSRSEMNVSTLELGDSALYLCASSKAREFQETQYFGPGTRLLVL.

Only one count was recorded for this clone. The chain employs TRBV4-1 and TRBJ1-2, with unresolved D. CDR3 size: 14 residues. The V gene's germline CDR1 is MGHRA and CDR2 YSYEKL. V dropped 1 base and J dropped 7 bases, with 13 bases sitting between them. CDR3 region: CASSQVSSWSGYTF. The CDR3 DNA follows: TGCGCCAGCAGCCAAGTTTCCTCTTGGAGTGGCTACACCTTC.

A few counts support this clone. This chain's CDR3 is CASSSSTPTNYGYTF. In DNA, the CDR3 is TGCGCCAGCAGCTCATCGACACCTACAAACTATGGCTACACCTTC. The V call is TRBV5-1, the J call TRBJ1-2; D not resolved. This CDR3 is 15 amino acids long. Between the trimmed V and J ends, which lost 3 bases and 2 bases, there was a span of 14 bases. CDR1 is SGHRS and CDR2 is YFSETQ in the germline V gene. Combining the CDR3 with reference TRBV5-1 and TRBJ1-2 gives the whole variable domain KAGVTQTPRYLIKTRGQQVTLSCSPISGHRSVSWYQQTPGQGLQFLFEYFSETQRNKGNFPGRFSGRQFSNSRSEMNVSTLELGDSALYLCASSSSTPTNYGYTFGSGTRLTVV.

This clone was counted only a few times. CDR3 bases: TGTGCCAGTAGCCTGGACAGGGGGAGCATGTTGGACAATCAGCCCCAGCATTTT. Encoded protein: CASSLDRGSMLDNQPQHF. The rearrangement uses TRBV19 and TRBJ1-5; 10 bases are a match to TRBD1. CDR3 size: 18 residues. With 6 bases clipped from V and 3 bases from J, the junction kept 14 bases outside the gene matches. In germline, CDR1 is LNHDA, CDR2 SQIVND (reference sequence).

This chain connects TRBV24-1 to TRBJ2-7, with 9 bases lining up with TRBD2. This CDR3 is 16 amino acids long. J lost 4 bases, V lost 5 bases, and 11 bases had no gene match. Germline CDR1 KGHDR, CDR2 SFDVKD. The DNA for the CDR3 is TGTGCCACCAGTGCCCTGAGTGTTAGCGGGAGTTACGAGCAGTACTTC. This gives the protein CATSALSVSGSYEQYF.

CDR3 amino acids: CASSQARGFHSEDYGYTF. The DNA of the CDR3 is TGTGCCAGCAGCCAAGCCCGTGGTTTCCACTCCGAGGACTATGGCTACACCTTC. The V call is TRBV4-2, the J call TRBJ1-2, with unresolved D. The ends were cut back, 1 base at V and 3 bases at J, with 21 bases in the middle. CDR1 and CDR2 (germline): LGHNA, YNFKEQ. The CDR3 consists of 18 residues.

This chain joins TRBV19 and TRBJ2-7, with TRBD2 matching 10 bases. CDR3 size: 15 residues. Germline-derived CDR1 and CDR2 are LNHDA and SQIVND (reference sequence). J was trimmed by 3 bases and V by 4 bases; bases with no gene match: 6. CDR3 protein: CASSTQRGGDYEQYF. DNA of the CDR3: TGTGCCAGTAGTACTCAGCGGGGGGGCGACTACGAGCAGTACTTC.

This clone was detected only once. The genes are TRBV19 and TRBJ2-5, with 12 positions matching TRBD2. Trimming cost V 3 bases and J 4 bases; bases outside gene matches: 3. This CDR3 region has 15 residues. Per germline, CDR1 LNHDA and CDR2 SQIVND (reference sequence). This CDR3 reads CASSMGLAGAETQYF. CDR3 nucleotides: TGTGCCAGTAGTATGGGACTAGCGGGTGCAGAGACCCAGTACTTC.

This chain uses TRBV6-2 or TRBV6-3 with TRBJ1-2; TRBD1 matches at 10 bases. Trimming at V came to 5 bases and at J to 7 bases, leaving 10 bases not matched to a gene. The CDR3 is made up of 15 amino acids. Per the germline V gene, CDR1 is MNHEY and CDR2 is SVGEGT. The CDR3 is CASSRGQGGLRGYTF. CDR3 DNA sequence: TGTGCCAGCAGTCGCGGACAGGGGGGTCTTCGTGGCTACACCTTC.

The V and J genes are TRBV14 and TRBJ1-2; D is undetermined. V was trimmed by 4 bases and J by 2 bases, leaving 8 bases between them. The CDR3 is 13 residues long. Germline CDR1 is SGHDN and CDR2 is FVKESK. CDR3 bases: TGTGCCAGCAGCCCTACGGTAAACTATGGCTACACCTTC. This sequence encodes CASSPTVNYGYTF. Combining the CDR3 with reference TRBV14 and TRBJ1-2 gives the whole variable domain EAGVTQFPSHSVIEKGQTVTLRCDPISGHDNLYWYRRVMGKEIKFLLHFVKESKQDESGMPNNRFLAERTGGTYSTLKVQPAELEDSGVYFCASSPTVNYGYTFGSGTRLTVV.

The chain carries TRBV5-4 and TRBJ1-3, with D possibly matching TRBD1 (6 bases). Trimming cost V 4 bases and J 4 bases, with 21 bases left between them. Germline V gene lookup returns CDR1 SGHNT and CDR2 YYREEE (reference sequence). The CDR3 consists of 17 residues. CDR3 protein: CASSQWNTDRRGNTIYF. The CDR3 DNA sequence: TGTGCCAGCAGCCAGTGGAACACCGACAGGAGAGGAAACACCATATATTTT.

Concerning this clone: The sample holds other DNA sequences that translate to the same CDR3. CDR3 DNA: TGTGCCAGCAGCTTAGTGGTACAGAGTACAGATACGCAGTATTTT. Translating it yields CASSLVVQSTDTQYF. The gene calls are TRBV7-2 and TRBJ2-3; D remains unclear. Trimming removed 1 base at V and 3 bases at J, with 11 bases between. The CDR3 has 15 amino acids. The germline V gene encodes CDR1 SGHTA and CDR2 FQGNSA.

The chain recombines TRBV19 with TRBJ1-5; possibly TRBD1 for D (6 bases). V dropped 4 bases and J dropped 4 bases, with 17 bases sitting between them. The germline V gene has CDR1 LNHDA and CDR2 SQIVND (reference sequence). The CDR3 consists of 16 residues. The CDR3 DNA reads TGTGCCAGTAGTACACAAACCTGGACAGAAAATCAGCCCCAGCATTTT. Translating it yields CASSTQTWTENQPQHF.

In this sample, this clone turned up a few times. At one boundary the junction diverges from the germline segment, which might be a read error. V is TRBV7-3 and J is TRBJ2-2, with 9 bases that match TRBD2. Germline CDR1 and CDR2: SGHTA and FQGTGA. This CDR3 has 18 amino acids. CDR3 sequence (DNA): TGTGCCAGCAGCTTTTGGCTAGCGGGAACCCCGAACGCCGGGGAGCTGTTTTTT. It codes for CASSFWLAGTPNAGELFF.

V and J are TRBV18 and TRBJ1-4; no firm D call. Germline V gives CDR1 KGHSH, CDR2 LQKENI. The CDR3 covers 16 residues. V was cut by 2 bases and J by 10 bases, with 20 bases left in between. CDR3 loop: CASSPLPGRNEGKLFF. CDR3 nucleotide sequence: TGTGCCAGCTCACCATTACCCGGTCGTAATGAGGGAAAACTGTTTTTT.

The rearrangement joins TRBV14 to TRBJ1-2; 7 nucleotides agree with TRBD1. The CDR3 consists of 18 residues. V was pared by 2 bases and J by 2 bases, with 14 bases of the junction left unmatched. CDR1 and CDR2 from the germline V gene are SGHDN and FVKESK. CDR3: CASSQSGPNRGTNYGYTF. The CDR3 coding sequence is TGTGCCAGCAGCCAAAGTGGGCCCAACAGGGGTACAAACTATGGCTACACCTTC.

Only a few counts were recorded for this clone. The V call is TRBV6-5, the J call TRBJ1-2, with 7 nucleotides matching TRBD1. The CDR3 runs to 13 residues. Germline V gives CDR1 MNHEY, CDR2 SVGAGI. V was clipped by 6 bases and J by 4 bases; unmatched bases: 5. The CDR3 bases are TGTGCCAGCAGGACCGGGACAGCCTATGGCTACACCTTC. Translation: CASRTGTAYGYTF.

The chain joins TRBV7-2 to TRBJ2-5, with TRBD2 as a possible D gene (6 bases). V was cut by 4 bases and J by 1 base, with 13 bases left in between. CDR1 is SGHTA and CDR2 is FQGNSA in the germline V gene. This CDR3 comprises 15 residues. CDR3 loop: CASSSYSGPQETQYF. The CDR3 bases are TGTGCCAGCAGCTCGTATAGCGGACCCCAAGAGACCCAGTACTTC.

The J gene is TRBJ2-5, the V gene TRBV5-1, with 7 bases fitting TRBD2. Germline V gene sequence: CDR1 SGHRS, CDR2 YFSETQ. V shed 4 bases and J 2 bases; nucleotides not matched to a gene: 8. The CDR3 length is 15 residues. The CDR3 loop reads CASSRGRERQETQYF. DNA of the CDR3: TGCGCCAGCAGCCGTGGGCGGGAGCGGCAAGAGACCCAGTACTTC.

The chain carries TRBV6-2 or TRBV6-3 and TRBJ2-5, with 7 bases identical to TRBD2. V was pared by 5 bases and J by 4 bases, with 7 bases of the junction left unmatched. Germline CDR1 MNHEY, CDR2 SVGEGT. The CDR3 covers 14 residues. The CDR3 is CASSNERDGETQYF. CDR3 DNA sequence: TGTGCCAGCAGTAACGAGCGGGACGGAGAGACCCAGTACTTC.

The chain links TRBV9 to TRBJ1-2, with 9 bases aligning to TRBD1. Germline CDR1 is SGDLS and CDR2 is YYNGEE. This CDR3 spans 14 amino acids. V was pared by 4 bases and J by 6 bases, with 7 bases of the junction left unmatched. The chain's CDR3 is CASSTTGTGHGYTF. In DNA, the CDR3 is TGTGCCAGCAGCACAACCGGGACAGGGCATGGCTACACCTTC.